A single sample gave rise to the 6 T cell receptor beta chains below, sequenced in a study of blood T cell repertoires in COVID-19. Assay: immunoSEQ multiplex PCR; the TCRdb copy retains only in-frame clones and omits some. The sample consists of more than 75,000 clones, about 79% of them appearing once. The sample was peripheral blood. The receptors were gathered from a man aged 60-69 years with acute or convalescent COVID-19.

The J gene is TRBJ1-2, the V gene TRBV6-5, with D tentatively TRBD1 (5 bases). Germline CDR1 and CDR2: MNHEY and SVGAGI. This CDR3 region has 12 residues. The ends were cut back, 4 bases at V and 8 bases at J, with 11 bases in the middle. The CDR3 DNA follows: TGTGCCAGCAGTTCGCCAGGGTTAGGCTACACCTTC. Encoded protein: CASSSPGLGYTF.

The chain recombines TRBV5-4 with TRBJ1-6; maybe TRBD1 (5 bases). The CDR3 extends over 15 amino acids. Germline CDR1 is SGHNT and CDR2 is YYREEE (reference sequence). V dropped 4 bases and J dropped 7 bases, with 15 bases sitting between them. The CDR3 DNA follows: TGTGCCAGCAGCCCGGGACTCCCAAGGAATTCACCCCTCCACTTT. Its translation: CASSPGLPRNSPLHF.

The chain recombines TRBV7-2 with TRBJ2-3, with D hard to call. Germline values: CDR1 SGHTA, CDR2 FQGNSA. Trimming stripped 1 base from V and 6 bases from J, with 8 bases between. The CDR3 extends over 13 amino acids. CDR3 nucleotides: TGTGCCAGCAGCTTAGAGAGGCTCGATACGCAGTATTTT. Translating it yields CASSLERLDTQYF. Full variable domain (outside the CDR3, taken from reference TRBV7-2 and TRBJ2-3): GAGVSQSPSNKVTEKGKDVELRCDPISGHTALYWYRQSLGQGLEFLIYFQGNSAPDKSGLPSDRFSAERTGGSVSTLTIQRTQQEDSAVYLCASSLERLDTQYFGPGTRLTVL.

The V gene is TRBV6-5, the J gene TRBJ1-1, with D possibly TRBD1 on 5 matching bases. CDR1 and CDR2 from the germline V gene are MNHEY and SVGAGI. The V end was cut by 5 bases, the J end by 5 bases, with 15 bases between. This CDR3 comprises 14 residues. The DNA of the CDR3 is TGTGCCAGCAGTCTAGGCCAGGGCCTGACTGAAGCTTTCTTT. Encoded protein: CASSLGQGLTEAFF.

This chain connects TRBV3-1 (or the pseudogene TRBV3-2) to TRBJ1-1; 8 bases are a match to TRBD1. V was clipped by 2 bases and J by 1 base; unmatched bases: 6. The germline V gene encodes CDR1 LGHDT and CDR2 YNNKEL (reference sequence). The CDR3 contains 16 residues. The CDR3 DNA reads TGTGCCAGCAGCCAATCCAGGACAGGGAAGAACACTGAAGCTTTCTTT. Translating it yields CASSQSRTGKNTEAFF.

A word on this clone: An end of the junction differs from the germline gene, which may be a read error. This chain uses TRBV30 with TRBJ1-5; D is uncertain. Germline V CDR1 and CDR2: GTSNPN, SVGIG (reference sequence). The CDR3 loop spans 14 amino acids. CDR3 sequence reads: CTWSVLGAGQPQHF. CDR3 sequence (DNA): TGTACCTGGAGTGTACTAGGTGCGGGGCAGCCCCAGCATTTT. The variable domain in full, with the rest retrieved from reference TRBV30 and TRBJ1-5, is SQTIHQWPATLVQPVGSPLSLECTVEGTSNPNLYWYRQAAGRGLQLLFYSVGIGQISSEVPQNLSASRPQDRQFILSSKKLLLSDSGFYLCTWSVLGAGQPQHFGDGTRLSIL.